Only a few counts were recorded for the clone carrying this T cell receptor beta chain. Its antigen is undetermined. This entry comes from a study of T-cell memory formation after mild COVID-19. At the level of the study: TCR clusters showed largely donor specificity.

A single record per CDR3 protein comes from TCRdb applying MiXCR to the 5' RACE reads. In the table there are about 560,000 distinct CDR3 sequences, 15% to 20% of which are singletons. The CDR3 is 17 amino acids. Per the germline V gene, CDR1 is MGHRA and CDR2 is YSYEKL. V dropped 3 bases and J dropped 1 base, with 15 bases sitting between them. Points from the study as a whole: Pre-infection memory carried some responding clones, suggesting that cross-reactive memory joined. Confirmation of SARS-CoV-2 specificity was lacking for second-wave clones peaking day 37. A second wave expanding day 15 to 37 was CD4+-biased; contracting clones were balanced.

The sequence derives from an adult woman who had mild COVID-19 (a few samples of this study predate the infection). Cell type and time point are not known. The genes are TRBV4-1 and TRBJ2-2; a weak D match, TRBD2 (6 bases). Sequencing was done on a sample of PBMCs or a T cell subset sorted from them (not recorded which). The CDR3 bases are TGCGCCAGCAGCCAGGAGGGGAATCAGGTGAACACCGGGGAGCTGTTTTTT. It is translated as CASSQEGNQVNTGELFF.